Sequencing of this T cell receptor (beta chain) was carried out in a study of T-cell reconstitution after alpha-beta-depleted transplantation in children. Study outcomes and limitations: The main origin of T-cell counts and diversity one year after transplant was newly produced T cells.

Losses at the gene ends were 4 bases for V and 0 bases for J; bases not matched to a gene: 5. Germline V gene data show CDR1 as SGHRS and CDR2 as YFSETQ. CDR3 length: 15 amino acids. This clonotype was counted at least ten times. Its matching antigen is unknown. Unique molecular identifiers were used in preparing the TCRbeta library. TCRdb analysed the PCR reads with MiXCR anew, one entry per CDR3 protein. The sample records around 140,000 distinct CDR3 sequences, around 8.5% being singletons. This TCR was sampled from a female patient aged 2 to 10 who had a stem cell transplant for congenital amegakaryocytic thrombocytopenia, so the T cells may come from the graft donor. Sample: PBMCs, mostly from graft donor cells, taken 180 days after TCRalphabeta/CD19-depleted stem cell transplant. The chain has TRBV5-1 and TRBJ2-7; 9 bases map to TRBD1. CDR3 bases: TGCGCCAGCAGCATCACAGGGGGCCTCTCCTACGAGCAGTACTTC. It yields the protein CASSITGGLSYEQYF.